Below are 15 T cell receptor beta chains sequenced from a single sample in a study of blood T cell repertoires in COVID-19 (dated by TCRdb to the early 2020s). Libraries were made using the immunoSEQ multiplex PCR assay. TCRdb took this table from immuneACCESS and kept in-frame rearrangements with V and J called. Such tables lack part of the clones; where checked against another copy, unresolved V genes explain under half of the gap, and the rest is unexplained. The sample table contains 300,000 to 400,000 clones; only one count was recorded for 87% of them. The ten largest clones take up approximately 9.9% of the sample. Sequenced material: peripheral blood. These receptors originate from a man in his thirties or forties with COVID-19, enrolled during active disease.

The chain carries TRBV5-1 and TRBJ1-4; 9 bases agree with TRBD1. Germline CDR1 and CDR2: SGHRS and YFSETQ. CDR3 size: 14 residues. V was clipped by 5 bases and J by 5 bases; unmatched bases: 4. The CDR3 loop is CASSYGTGNEKLFF. The CDR3 region has the DNA TGCGCCAGCAGTTACGGGACAGGGAATGAAAAACTGTTTTTT.

The chain links TRBV7-9 to TRBJ2-2; TRBD1 matches 9 bases. Trimming cost V 5 bases and J 3 bases; bases outside gene matches: 7. Germline V CDR1 and CDR2: SEHNR, FQNEAQ (reference sequence). This CDR3 has 16 residues. The CDR3 DNA is TGTGCCAGCAGCACACAGGGGGCGGTGGACACCGGGGAGCTGTTTTTT. Amino acid sequence: CASSTQGAVDTGELFF.

V is TRBV11-2 and J is TRBJ2-3, with no clear D. V dropped 0 bases and J dropped 8 bases, with 12 bases sitting between them. The length of the CDR3 is 14 residues. Germline CDR1 is SGHAT and CDR2 is FQNNGV. This chain's CDR3 is CASSLDMRAVTQYF. The CDR3 nucleotides are TGTGCCAGCAGCTTAGATATGCGCGCGGTTACGCAGTATTTT.

This chain uses TRBV7-9 with TRBJ2-1; TRBD2 aligns across 10 bases. In germline, CDR1 is SEHNR, CDR2 FQNEAQ (reference sequence). Germline trimming cut 3 bases from V and 8 bases from J; bases unmatched to any gene: 10. This CDR3 is built from 16 residues. The CDR3 DNA reads TGTGCCAGCAGCTTCATGGTTCTAGCGGGAGCGGATGAGCAGTTCTTC. It encodes CASSFMVLAGADEQFF.

In this sample, this clone turned up once. The chain has TRBV18 and TRBJ1-1; 7 nucleotides match TRBD1. Per germline, CDR1 KGHSH and CDR2 LQKENI. Trimming cost V 8 bases and J 4 bases; bases outside gene matches: 7. There are 13 residues in the CDR3. The DNA for the CDR3 is TGTGCCAGCCTTCGGACAGGAGGCACTGAAGCTTTCTTT. Its translation is CASLRTGGTEAFF.

The chain is built from TRBV27 and TRBJ1-5, with 7 nucleotides matching TRBD1. The V segment lost 6 bases and the J segment 3 bases; nucleotides outside the gene matches: 5. This CDR3 comprises 14 residues. From germline, CDR1 is MNHEY and CDR2 SMNVEV (reference sequence). The DNA of the CDR3 is TGTGCCAGCAGCCACAGGGGATTCAATCAGCCCCAGCATTTT. It yields the protein CASSHRGFNQPQHF.

This clone was detected once. The chain has TRBV7-9 and TRBJ2-7; TRBD1 might be the D (6 bases). The ends were cut back, 4 bases at V and 4 bases at J, with 14 bases in the middle. This CDR3 region has 14 residues. Per the germline V gene, CDR1 is SEHNR and CDR2 is FQNEAQ (reference sequence). CDR3 loop: CASSSHGTSYEQYF. CDR3 nucleotides: TGTGCCAGCAGCTCTCACGGGACATCGTACGAGCAGTACTTC.

The chain employs TRBV7-2 and TRBJ2-1; D is ambiguous. Germline V gene lookup returns CDR1 SGHTA and CDR2 FQGNSA. This CDR3 has 14 amino acids. V dropped 3 bases and J dropped 0 bases, with 6 bases sitting between them. The CDR3 protein is CASSLRSSYNEQFF. The CDR3 nucleotides read TGTGCCAGCAGCTTGCGGAGCTCCTACAATGAGCAGTTCTTC.

This clone was recorded only once. The chain has TRBV25-1 and TRBJ2-5; TRBD1 might be the D (6 bases). Between the trimmed V and J ends, which lost 9 bases and 1 base, there was a span of 21 bases. The CDR3 consists of 16 residues. Per germline, CDR1 MGHDK and CDR2 SYGVNS. The CDR3 DNA follows: TGTGCCAGTACCCATTCCAGGGGCCCTTTCCAAGAGACCCAGTACTTC. Amino acids: CASTHSRGPFQETQYF.

The chain has TRBV6-5 and TRBJ1-2, with D tentatively TRBD1 (5 bases). The germline CDR1 and CDR2 sequences are MNHEY and SVGAGI. The CDR3 runs 13 residues. Between the trimmed V and J ends, which lost 6 bases and 7 bases, there was a span of 15 bases. The DNA of the CDR3 is TGTGCCAGCAGCCATCGGGGGGTGGGTGGCTACACCTTC. This gives the protein CASSHRGVGGYTF.

The chain links TRBV11-1 to TRBJ2-1, with 11 bases identical to TRBD1. CDR3 length equals 15 residues. Trimming took 6 bases from V and 5 from J; bases not matched to a gene: 6. Germline CDR1 and CDR2: SGHAT and FQDESV (reference sequence). The CDR3 region is CASRFGQGANNEQFF. The CDR3 region has the DNA TGTGCCAGCAGATTCGGACAGGGGGCCAACAATGAGCAGTTCTTC.

This chain links TRBV6-5 with TRBJ1-2; 9 bases fit TRBD1. The CDR3 has 14 amino acids. Trimming took 7 bases from V and 2 from J; bases not matched to a gene: 5. CDR1 and CDR2 from the germline V gene are MNHEY and SVGAGI. The CDR3, as DNA: TGTGCCAGCAAAAAAGGACAGGGGAACTATGGCTACACCTTC. Protein product: CASKKGQGNYGYTF.

The rearrangement joins TRBV7-2 to TRBJ2-7; 11 bases map to TRBD2. V was pared by 1 base and J by 5 bases, with 7 bases of the junction left unmatched. Germline V lookup: CDR1 SGHTA, CDR2 FQGNSA. This CDR3 contains 16 residues. CDR3 in amino acids: CASSLGRTSGFHEQYF. For the CDR3, the DNA is TGTGCCAGCAGCTTAGGCCGGACTAGCGGGTTCCACGAGCAGTACTTC.

The gene calls are TRBV27 and TRBJ2-2, with TRBD2 matching 8 bases. CDR1 is MNHEY and CDR2 is SMNVEV in the germline V gene (reference sequence). V lost 2 bases and J lost 5; bases outside the gene matches: 4. The CDR3 spans 15 residues. The CDR3 spells CASSLSGSGTGELFF. CDR3 in DNA: TGTGCCAGCAGTTTAAGCGGGAGTGGAACCGGGGAGCTGTTTTTT.

This rearrangement joins TRBV7-2 to TRBJ2-1, with D perhaps matching TRBD2 (6 bases). V lost 5 bases and J 1 base, leaving 9 bases between the germline ends. The CDR3 totals 14 residues. Germline V gives CDR1 SGHTA, CDR2 FQGNSA. The chain's CDR3 is CASSRDFSYNEQFF. In nucleotides, the CDR3 is TGTGCCAGCAGCAGGGACTTTTCCTACAATGAGCAGTTCTTC.